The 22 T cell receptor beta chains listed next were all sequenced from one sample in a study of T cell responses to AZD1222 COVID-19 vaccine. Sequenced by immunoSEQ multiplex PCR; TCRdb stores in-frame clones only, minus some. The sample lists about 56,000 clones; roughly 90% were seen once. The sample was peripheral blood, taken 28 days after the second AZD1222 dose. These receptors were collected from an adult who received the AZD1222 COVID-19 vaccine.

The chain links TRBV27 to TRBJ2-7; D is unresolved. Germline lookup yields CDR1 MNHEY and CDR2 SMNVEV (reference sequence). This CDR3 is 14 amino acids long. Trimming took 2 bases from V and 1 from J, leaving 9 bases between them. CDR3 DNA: TGTGCCAGCAGTTTAGCCAGCTATTCCTACGAGCAGTACTTC. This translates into CASSLASYSYEQYF.

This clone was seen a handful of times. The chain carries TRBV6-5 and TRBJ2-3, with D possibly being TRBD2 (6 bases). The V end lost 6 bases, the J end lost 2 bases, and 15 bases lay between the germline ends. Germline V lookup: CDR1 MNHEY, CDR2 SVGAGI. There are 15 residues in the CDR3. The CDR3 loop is CASRGYGGLTDTQYF. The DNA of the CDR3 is TGTGCCAGCAGGGGATACGGGGGACTCACAGATACGCAGTATTTT.

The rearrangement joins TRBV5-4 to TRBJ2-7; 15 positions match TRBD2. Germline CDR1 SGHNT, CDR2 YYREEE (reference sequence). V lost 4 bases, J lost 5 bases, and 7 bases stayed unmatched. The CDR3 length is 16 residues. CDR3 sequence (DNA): TGTGCCAGCAGCCGCGGGACTAGCGGGGGGTTCGACGAGCAGTACTTC. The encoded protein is CASSRGTSGGFDEQYF.

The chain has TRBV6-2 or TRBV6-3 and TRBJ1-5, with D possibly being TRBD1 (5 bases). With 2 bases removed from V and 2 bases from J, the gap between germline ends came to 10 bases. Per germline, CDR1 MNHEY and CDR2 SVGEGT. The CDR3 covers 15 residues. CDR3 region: CASSYGGSGNQPQHF. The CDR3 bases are TGTGCCAGCAGTTACGGGGGGTCAGGCAATCAGCCCCAGCATTTT.

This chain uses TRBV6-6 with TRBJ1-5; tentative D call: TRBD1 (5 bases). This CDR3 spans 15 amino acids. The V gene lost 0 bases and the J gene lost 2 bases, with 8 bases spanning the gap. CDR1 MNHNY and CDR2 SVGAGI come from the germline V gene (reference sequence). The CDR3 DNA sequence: TGTGCCAGCAGTTACTCGGGGGTTGGCAATCAGCCCCAGCATTTT. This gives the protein CASSYSGVGNQPQHF.

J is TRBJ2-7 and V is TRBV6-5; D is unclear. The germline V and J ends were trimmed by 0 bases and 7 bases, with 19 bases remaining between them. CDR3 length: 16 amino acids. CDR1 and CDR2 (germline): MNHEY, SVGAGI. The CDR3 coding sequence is TGTGCCAGCAGTTACTCCGGCCGAGGAGCCTTCTGGGAGCAGTACTTC. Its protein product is CASSYSGRGAFWEQYF.

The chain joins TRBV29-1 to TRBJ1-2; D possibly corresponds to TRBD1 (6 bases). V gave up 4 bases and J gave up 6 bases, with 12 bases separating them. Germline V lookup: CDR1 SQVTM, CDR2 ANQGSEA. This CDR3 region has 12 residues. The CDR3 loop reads CSVVRGRDGYTF. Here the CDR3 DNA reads TGCAGCGTTGTGAGGGGGAGGGATGGCTACACCTTC. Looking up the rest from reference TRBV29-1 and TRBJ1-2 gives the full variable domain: SAVISQKPSRDICQRGTSLTIQCQVDSQVTMMFWYRQQPGQSLTLIATANQGSEATYESGFVIDKFPISRPNLTFSTLTVSNMSPEDSSIYLCSVVRGRDGYTFGSGTRLTVV.

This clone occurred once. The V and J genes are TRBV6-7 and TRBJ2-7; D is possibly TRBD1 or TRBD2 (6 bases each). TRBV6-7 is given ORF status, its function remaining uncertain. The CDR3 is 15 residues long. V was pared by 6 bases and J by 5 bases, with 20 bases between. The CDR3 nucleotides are TGTGCCAGCAGGGGGGGACAAGATAAGCCCCACGAGCAGTACTTC. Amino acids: CASRGGQDKPHEQYF.

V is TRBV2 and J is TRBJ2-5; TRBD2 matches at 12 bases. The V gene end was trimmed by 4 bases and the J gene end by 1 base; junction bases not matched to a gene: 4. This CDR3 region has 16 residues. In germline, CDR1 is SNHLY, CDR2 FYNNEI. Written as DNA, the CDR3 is TGTGCCAGCAGTGTTTTACTAGCGGGGGGCCAAGAGACCCAGTACTTC. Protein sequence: CASSVLLAGGQETQYF.

The CDR3 here is CATQGKRYNSPLHF. In nucleotides, the CDR3 is TGTGCCACCCAGGGTAAGCGTTATAATTCACCCCTCCACTTT. This chain connects TRBV25-1 to TRBJ1-6, with D maybe TRBD1 (5 bases). This CDR3 contains 14 residues. V lost 10 bases to trimming and J lost 4 bases, with 14 bases between them. Germline CDR1 and CDR2: MGHDK and SYGVNS.

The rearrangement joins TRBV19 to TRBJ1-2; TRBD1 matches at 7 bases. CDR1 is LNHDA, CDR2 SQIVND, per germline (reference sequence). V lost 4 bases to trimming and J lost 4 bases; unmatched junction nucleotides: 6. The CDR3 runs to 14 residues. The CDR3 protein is CASSRDSQRYGYTF. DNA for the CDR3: TGTGCCAGTAGTAGGGACAGCCAACGCTATGGCTACACCTTC. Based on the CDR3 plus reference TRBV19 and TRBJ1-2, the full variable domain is DGGITQSPKYLFRKEGQNVTLSCEQNLNHDAMYWYRQDPGQGLRLIYYSQIVNDFQKGDIAEGYSVSREKKESFPLTVTSAQKNPTAFYLCASSRDSQRYGYTFGSGTRLTVV.

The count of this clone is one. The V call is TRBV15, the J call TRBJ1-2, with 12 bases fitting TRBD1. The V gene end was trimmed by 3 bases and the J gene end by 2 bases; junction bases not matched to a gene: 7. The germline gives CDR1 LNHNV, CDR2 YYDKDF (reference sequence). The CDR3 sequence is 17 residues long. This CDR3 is CATSSMGQGAVNYGYTF. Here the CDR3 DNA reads TGTGCCACCAGCAGCATGGGACAGGGGGCAGTCAACTATGGCTACACCTTC.

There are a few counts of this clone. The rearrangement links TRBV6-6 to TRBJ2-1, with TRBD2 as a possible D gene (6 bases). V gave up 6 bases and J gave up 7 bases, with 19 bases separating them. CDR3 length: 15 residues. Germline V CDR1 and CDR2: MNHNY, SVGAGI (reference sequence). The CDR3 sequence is CASRVHGSLGNEQFF. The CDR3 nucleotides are TGTGCCAGCAGGGTACACGGGAGTCTTGGGAATGAGCAGTTCTTC.

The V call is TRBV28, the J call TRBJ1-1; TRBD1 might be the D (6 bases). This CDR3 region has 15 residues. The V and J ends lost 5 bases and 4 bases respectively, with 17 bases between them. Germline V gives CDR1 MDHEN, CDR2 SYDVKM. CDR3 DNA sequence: TGTGCCAGCAGTCGCCCCAGACAGGTACTCACTGAAGCTTTCTTT. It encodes CASSRPRQVLTEAFF.

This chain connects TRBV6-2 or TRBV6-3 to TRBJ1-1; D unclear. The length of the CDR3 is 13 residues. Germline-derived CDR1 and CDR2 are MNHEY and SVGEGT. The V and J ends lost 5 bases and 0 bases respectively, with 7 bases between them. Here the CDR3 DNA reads TGTGCCAGCAGTGCTTATATGAACACTGAAGCTTTCTTT. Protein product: CASSAYMNTEAFF.

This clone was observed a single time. CDR3 region: CASGTGVYNEQFF. For the CDR3, the DNA is TGTGCCAGCGGGACAGGGGTCTACAATGAGCAGTTCTTC. This chain connects TRBV27 to TRBJ2-1; TRBD1 matches at 10 bases. After removal of 8 bases from V and 3 bases from J, the junction contained 1 base not matched to a gene. The CDR3 consists of 13 residues. CDR1 and CDR2 (germline): MNHEY, SMNVEV (reference sequence).

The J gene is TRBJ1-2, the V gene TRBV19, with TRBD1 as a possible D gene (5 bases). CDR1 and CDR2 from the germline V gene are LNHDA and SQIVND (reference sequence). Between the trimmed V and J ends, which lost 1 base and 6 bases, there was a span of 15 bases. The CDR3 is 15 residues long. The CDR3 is CASSIVGGVLHGYTF. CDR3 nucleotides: TGTGCCAGTAGTATAGTTGGAGGGGTACTTCATGGCTACACCTTC.

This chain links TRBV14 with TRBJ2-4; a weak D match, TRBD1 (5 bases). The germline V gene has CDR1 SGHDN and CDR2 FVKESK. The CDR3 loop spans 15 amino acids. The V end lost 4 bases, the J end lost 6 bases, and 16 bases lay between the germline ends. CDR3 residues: CASSPFGHLGNIQYF. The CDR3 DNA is TGTGCCAGCAGCCCCTTTGGACACCTAGGAAACATTCAGTACTTC.

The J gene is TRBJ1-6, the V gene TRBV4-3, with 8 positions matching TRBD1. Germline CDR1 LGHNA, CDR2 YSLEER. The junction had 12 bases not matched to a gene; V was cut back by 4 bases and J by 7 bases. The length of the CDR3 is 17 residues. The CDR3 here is CASSPSSTDRENSPLHF. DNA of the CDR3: TGCGCCAGCAGCCCCTCATCCACGGACAGGGAAAATTCACCCCTCCACTTT.

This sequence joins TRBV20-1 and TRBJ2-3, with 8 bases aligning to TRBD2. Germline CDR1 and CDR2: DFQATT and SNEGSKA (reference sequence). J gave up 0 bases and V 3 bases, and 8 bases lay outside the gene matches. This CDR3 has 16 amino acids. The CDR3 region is CSASVSGTYSTDTQYF. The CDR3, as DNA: TGCAGTGCTAGTGTTAGCGGGACCTATAGCACAGATACGCAGTATTTT.

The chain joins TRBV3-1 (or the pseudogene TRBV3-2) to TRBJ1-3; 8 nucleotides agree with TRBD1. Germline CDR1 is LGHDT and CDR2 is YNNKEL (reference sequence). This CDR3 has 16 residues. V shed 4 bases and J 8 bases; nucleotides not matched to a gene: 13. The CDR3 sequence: CASSPTQDRDFDTIYF. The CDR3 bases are TGTGCCAGCAGCCCAACCCAGGACAGGGACTTCGACACCATATATTTT.

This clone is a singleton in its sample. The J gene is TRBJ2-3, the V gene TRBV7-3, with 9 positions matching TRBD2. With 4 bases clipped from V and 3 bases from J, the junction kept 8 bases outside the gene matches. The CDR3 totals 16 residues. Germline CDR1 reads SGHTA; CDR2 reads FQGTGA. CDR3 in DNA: TGTGCCAGCAGCTCTTTAGCGGGAGCGGGGACAGATACGCAGTATTTT. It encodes CASSSLAGAGTDTQYF. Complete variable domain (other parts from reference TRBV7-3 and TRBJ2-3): GAGVSQTPSNKVTEKGKYVELRCDPISGHTALYWYRQSLGQGPEFLIYFQGTGAADDSGLPNDRFFAVRPEGSVSTLKIQRTERGDSAVYLCASSSLAGAGTDTQYFGPGTRLTVL.